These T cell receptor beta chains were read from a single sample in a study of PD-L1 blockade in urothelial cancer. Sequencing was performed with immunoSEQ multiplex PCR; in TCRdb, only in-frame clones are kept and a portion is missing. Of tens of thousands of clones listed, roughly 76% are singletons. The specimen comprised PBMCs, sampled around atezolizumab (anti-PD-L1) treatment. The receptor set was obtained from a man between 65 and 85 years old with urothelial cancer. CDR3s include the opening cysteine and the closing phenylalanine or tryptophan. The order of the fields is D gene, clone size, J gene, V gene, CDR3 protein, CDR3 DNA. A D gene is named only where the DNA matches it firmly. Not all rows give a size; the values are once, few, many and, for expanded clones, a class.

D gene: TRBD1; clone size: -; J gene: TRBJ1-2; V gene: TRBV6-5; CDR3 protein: CASSYTGGYGYTF; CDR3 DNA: TGTGCCAGCAGTTACACAGGGGGCTATGGCTACACCTTC
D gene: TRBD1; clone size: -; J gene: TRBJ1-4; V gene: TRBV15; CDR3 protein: CATRGQGASTNEKLFF; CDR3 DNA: TGTGCCACCCGGGGGCAGGGGGCTTCAACTAATGAAAAACTGTTTTTT
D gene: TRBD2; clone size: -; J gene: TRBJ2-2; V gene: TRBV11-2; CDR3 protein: CASSRGRLNTGELFF; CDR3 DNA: TGTGCCAGCAGCCGCGGGAGGTTGAACACCGGGGAGCTGTTTTTT
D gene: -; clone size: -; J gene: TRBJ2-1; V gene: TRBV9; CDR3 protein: CASSVRGGGNEQFF; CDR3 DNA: TGTGCCAGCAGCGTAAGGGGGGGTGGCAATGAGCAGTTCTTC
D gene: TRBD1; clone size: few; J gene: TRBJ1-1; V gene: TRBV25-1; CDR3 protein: CASSETATGDTEAFF; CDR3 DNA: TGTGCCAGCAGTGAGACGGCCACAGGGGACACTGAAGCTTTCTTT
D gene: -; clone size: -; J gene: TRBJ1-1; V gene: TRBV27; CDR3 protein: CASSFTDRENTEAFF; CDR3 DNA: TGTGCCAGCAGTTTTACGGACAGAGAGAACACTGAAGCTTTCTTT
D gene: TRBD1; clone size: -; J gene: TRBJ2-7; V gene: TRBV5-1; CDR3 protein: CASSSGTGVEQYF; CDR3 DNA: TGCGCCAGCAGCTCCGGGACAGGGGTCGAGCAGTACTTC
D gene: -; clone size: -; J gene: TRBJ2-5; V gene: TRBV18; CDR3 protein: CASSPRTGGYQETQYF; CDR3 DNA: TGTGCCAGCTCACCAAGGACAGGAGGGTACCAAGAGACCCAGTACTTC
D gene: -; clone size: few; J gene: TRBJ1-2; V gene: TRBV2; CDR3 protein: CASTNNYGYTF; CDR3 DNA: TGTGCCAGCACAAATAACTATGGCTACACCTTC
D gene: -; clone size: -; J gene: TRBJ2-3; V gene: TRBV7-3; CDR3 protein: CASSLDYTDTQYF; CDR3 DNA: TGTGCCAGCAGCTTAGACTACACAGATACGCAGTATTTT
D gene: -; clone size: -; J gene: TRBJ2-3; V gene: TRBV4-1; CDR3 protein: CASSQDGGAAADTQYF; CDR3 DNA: TGCGCCAGCAGCCAAGATGGCGGGGCTGCTGCAGATACGCAGTATTTT
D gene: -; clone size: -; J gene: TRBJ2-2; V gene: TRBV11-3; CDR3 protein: CASRRALRGPGELFF; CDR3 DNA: TGTGCCAGCAGACGGGCCCTAAGGGGCCCCGGGGAGCTGTTTTTT
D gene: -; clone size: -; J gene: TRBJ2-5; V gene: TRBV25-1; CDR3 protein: CASSDFATPQETQYF; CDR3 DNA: TGTGCCAGCAGTGATTTCGCGACTCCCCAAGAGACCCAGTACTTC
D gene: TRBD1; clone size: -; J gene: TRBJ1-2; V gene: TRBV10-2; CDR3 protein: CASSESTGGDGYTF; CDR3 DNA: TGCGCCAGCAGTGAGTCTACAGGGGGCGATGGCTACACCTTC
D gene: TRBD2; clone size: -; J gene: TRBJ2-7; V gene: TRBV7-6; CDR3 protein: CASSPREGAYEQYF; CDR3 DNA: TGTGCCAGCAGCCCGCGGGAGGGAGCCTACGAGCAGTACTTC
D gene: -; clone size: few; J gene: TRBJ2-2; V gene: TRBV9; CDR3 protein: CASSVVPANTGELFF; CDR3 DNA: TGTGCCAGCAGCGTAGTACCGGCGAACACCGGGGAGCTGTTTTTT
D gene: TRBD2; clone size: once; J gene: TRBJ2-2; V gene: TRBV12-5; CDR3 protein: CASGPSGGGSGELFF; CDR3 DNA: TGTGCTAGTGGTCCTAGCGGGGGAGGGTCCGGGGAGCTGTTTTTT
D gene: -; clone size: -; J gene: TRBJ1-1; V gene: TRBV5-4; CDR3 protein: CASSSFRGGGTEAFF; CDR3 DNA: TGTGCCAGCAGCTCTTTTAGGGGGGGCGGGACTGAAGCTTTCTTT
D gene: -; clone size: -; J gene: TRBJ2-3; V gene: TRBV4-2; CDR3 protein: CASSQDMASGTDTQYF; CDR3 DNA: TGTGCCAGCAGCCAAGATATGGCTAGCGGCACAGATACGCAGTATTTT
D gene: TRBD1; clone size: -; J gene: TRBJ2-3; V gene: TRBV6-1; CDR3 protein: CASRDRGEDTQYF; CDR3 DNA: TGTGCCAGCAGAGACAGGGGAGAGGATACGCAGTATTTT
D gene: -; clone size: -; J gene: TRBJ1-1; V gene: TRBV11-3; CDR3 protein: CASSLYLNTEAFF; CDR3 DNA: TGTGCCAGCAGCTTATATTTGAACACTGAAGCTTTCTTT
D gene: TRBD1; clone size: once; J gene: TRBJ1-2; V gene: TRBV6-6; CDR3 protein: CASSPGGRYGYTF; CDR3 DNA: TGTGCCAGCAGTCCAGGGGGCCGTTATGGCTACACCTTC
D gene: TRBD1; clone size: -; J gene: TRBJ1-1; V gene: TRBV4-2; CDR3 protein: CASSHNRGNTEAFF; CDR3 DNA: TGTGCCAGCAGCCACAACAGGGGGAACACTGAAGCTTTCTTT
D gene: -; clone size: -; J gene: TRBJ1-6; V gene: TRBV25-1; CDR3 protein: CASSSSNNSPLHF; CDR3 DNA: TGTGCCAGCAGTTCTTCTAATAATTCACCCCTCCACTTT
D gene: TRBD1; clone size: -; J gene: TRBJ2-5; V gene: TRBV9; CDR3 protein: CASSVGSGGYQETQYF; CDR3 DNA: TGTGCCAGCAGCGTAGGGTCAGGGGGTTATCAAGAGACCCAGTACTTC
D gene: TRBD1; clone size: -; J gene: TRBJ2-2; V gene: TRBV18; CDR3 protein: CASSPSGTGNTGELFF; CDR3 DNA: TGTGCCAGCTCACCGTCCGGGACAGGGAACACCGGGGAGCTGTTTTTT
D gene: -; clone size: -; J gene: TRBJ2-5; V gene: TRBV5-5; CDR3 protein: CASSLVETTETQYF; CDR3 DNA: TGTGCCAGCAGCTTAGTAGAGACAACGGAAACCCAGTACTTC
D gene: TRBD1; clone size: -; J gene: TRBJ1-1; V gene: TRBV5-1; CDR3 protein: CASRPLGTGGTEAFF; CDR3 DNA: TGCGCCAGCAGACCCCTGGGGACAGGGGGCACTGAAGCTTTCTTT
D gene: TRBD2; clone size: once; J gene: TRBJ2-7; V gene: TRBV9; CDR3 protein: CASSPQAGVGGEQYF; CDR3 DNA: TGTGCCAGCAGCCCACAAGCGGGAGTGGGAGGAGAGCAGTACTTC
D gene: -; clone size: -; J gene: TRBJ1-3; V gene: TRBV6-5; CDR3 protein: CASSLRVSGNTIYF; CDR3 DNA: TGTGCCAGCAGTTTGCGGGTCTCTGGAAACACCATATATTTT
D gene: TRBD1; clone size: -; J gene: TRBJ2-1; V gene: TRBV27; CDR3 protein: CASSLPGQGTDEQFF; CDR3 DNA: TGTGCCAGCAGTCTTCCGGGACAGGGTACGGATGAGCAGTTCTTC
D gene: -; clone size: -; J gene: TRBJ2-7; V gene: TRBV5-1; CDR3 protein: CASSGQAGGEQYF; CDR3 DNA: TGCGCCAGCAGCGGCCAAGCCGGCGGGGAGCAGTACTTC
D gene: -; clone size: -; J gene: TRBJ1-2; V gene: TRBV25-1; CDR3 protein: CASSDGGGAGYGYTF; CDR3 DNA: TGTGCCAGCAGTGATGGCGGCGGGGCTGGGTATGGCTACACCTTC
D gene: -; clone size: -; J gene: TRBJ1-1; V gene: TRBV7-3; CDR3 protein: CASSLNRANTEAFF; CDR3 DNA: TGTGCCAGCAGCTTAAACAGGGCAAACACTGAAGCTTTCTTT
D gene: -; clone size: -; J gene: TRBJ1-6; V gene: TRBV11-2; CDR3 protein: CASSLVPISPLHF; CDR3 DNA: TGTGCCAGCAGCTTAGTTCCAATTTCACCCCTCCACTTT
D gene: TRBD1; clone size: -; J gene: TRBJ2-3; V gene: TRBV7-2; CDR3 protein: CASSLPGQITDTQYF; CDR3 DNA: TGTGCCAGCAGCTTACCGGGACAGATCACAGATACGCAGTATTTT
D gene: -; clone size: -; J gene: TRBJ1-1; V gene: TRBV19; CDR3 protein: CASSSSPSPGTEAFF; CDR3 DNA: TGTGCCAGTAGTTCAAGTCCCTCACCCGGGACTGAAGCTTTCTTT
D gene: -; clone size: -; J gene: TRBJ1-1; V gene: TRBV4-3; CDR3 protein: CASSVQQNLNTEAFF; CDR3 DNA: TGCGCCAGCAGCGTTCAACAAAACCTGAACACTGAAGCTTTCTTT
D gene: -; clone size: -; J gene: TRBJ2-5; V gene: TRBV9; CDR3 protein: CASSVAEGEYQETQYF; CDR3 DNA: TGTGCCAGCAGCGTAGCAGAGGGGGAGTACCAAGAGACCCAGTACTTC
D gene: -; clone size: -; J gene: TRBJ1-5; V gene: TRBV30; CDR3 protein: CAWMDFPLPLHRDNQPQHF; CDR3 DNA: TGTGCCTGGATGGATTTCCCCCTTCCTCTCCACAGAGACAATCAGCCCCAGCATTTT
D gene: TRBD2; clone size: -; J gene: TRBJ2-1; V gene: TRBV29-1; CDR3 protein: CSASSGGTEQFF; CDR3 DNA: TGCAGCGCCTCAAGCGGGGGCACTGAGCAGTTCTTC
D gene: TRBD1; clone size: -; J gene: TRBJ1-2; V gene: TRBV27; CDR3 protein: CASSLTGGDRGYTF; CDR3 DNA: TGTGCCAGCAGTTTGACAGGGGGTGATCGTGGCTACACCTTC
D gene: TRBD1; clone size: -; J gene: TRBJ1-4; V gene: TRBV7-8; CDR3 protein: CASSRAGGEPEKLFF; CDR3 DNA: TGTGCCAGCAGCCGAGCAGGGGGTGAACCTGAAAAACTGTTTTTT
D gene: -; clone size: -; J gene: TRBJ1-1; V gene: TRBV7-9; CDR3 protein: CASSRSGAGADTEAFF; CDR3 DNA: TGTGCCAGCAGCCGCAGCGGGGCAGGGGCGGACACTGAAGCTTTCTTT
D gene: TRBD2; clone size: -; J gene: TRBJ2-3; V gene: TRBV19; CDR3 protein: CASTSTSGRTDTQYF; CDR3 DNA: TGTGCCAGTACATCCACTAGCGGGAGGACAGATACGCAGTATTTT
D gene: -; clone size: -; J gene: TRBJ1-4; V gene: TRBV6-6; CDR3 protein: CASRDGYRVDEKLFF; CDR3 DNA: TGTGCCAGCAGGGATGGGTACAGGGTGGATGAAAAACTGTTTTTT
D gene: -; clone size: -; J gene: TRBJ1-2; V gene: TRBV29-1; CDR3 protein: CSVEDPGGDYGYTF; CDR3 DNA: TGCAGCGTTGAAGATCCGGGAGGGGACTATGGCTACACCTTC
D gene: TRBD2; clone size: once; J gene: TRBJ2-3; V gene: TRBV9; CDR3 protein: CASSVGPSGNTDTQYF; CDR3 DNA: TGTGCCAGCAGCGTAGGTCCTAGCGGGAATACAGATACGCAGTATTTT
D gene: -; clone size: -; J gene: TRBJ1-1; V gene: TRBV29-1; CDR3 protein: CSARTQTEAFF; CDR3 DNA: TGCAGCGCCCGGACTCAAACTGAAGCTTTCTTT
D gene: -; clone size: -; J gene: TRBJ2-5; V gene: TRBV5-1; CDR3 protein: CASNFGRGETQYF; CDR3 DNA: TGCGCCAGCAACTTCGGGAGAGGGGAGACCCAGTACTTC
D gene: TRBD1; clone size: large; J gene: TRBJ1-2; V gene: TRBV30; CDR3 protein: CAWSADRGDYTF; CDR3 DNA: TGTGCCTGGAGTGCTGACAGGGGGGACTACACCTTC
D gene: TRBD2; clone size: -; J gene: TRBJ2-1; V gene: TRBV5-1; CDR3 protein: CASSLAGRSGGANEQFF; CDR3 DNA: TGCGCCAGCAGCTTGGCCGGACGTAGCGGGGGGGCTAATGAGCAGTTCTTC
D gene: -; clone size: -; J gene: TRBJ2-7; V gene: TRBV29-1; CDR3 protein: CSVVGQSSYEQYF; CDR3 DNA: TGCAGCGTTGTGGGGCAGAGCTCCTACGAGCAGTACTTC
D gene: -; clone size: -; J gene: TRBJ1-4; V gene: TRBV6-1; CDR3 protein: CASAGLESEKLFF; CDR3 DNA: TGTGCCAGCGCGGGGCTCGAGAGTGAAAAACTGTTTTTT
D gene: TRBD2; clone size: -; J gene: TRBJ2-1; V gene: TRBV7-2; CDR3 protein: CASSLIAGGGNEQFF; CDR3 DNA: TGTGCCAGCAGCCTCATAGCGGGAGGCGGGAATGAGCAGTTCTTC
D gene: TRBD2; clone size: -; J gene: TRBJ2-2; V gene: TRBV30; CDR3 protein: CAWSGLAATGELFF; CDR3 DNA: TGTGCCTGGAGTGGACTAGCGGCCACCGGGGAGCTGTTTTTT
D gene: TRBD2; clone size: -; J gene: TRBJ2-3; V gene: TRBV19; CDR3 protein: CASSPLGGLAGPARDTQYF; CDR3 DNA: TGTGCCAGTAGTCCCCTCGGAGGGCTAGCGGGACCCGCACGGGATACGCAGTATTTT
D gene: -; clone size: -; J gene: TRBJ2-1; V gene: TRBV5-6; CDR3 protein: CASSFFTGVNPYNEQFF; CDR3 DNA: TGTGCCAGCAGCTTTTTTACGGGAGTAAACCCCTACAATGAGCAGTTCTTC
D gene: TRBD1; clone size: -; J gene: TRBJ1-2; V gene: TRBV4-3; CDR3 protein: CASSQDGQGWYGYTF; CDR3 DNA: TGCGCCAGCAGCCAAGATGGACAGGGTTGGTATGGCTACACCTTC
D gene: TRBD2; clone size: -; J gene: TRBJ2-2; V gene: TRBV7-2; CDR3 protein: CASSLGLAAGELFF; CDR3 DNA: TGTGCCAGCAGCTTGGGACTAGCGGCCGGGGAGCTGTTTTTT